This T cell receptor beta chain was sequenced during a study of CD8 T cells in Susac syndrome. Random hexamers were used to reverse transcribe the RNA input (roughly 0.5 to 1 ug). Each CDR3 protein gets one entry after TCRdb re-called the immunoSEQ multiplex PCR reads with MiXCR. The sample holds 350,000 to 550,000 distinct CDR3 sequences; 75% to 90% are singletons and the top ten take 0.12%. Germline trimming cut 5 bases from V and 8 bases from J; bases unmatched to any gene: 9. Germline values: CDR1 MNHNS, CDR2 SASEGT. The length of the CDR3 is 14 residues. This sequence originates from a human donor with multiple sclerosis. The sample consisted of CD8+ T cells from PBMCs. This chain links TRBV6-1 with TRBJ2-1, with 7 nucleotides matching TRBD2. CDR3 in DNA: TGTGCCAGCAGTACCTGGGGCAGCGGGGATGAGCAGTTCTTC. It specifies CASSTWGSGDEQFF.